One and the same sample provided the 20 T cell receptor beta chains below, sequenced in a study of OX40 agonist ivuxolimab in advanced cancers. Libraries came from the immunoSEQ multiplex PCR assay. This immuneACCESS table, as held by TCRdb, lists in-frame sequences with V and J called but not all clones. Of the missing ones, under half trace to an unresolved V gene in checked studies; the others have no known cause. For this sample there are about 75,000 clones; 86% appear just once. The ten largest clones capture approximately 8.4% of the sample. This sample comprised CD4+ or CD8+ T cells sorted from blood, obtained in a trial of the OX40 agonist ivuxolimab. Source of these receptors: an adult with an advanced solid tumor such as melanoma, head and neck, liver or kidney cancer.

The J gene is TRBJ1-4, the V gene TRBV30, with a tentative D call TRBD1 (5 bases). Trimming left V 0 bases short and J 8 bases short, with 10 bases between. CDR3 length: 13 residues. The germline gives CDR1 GTSNPN, CDR2 SVGIG (reference sequence). The CDR3 sequence is CAWSVRGGEKLFF. CDR3 coding DNA: TGTGCCTGGAGTGTACGTGGGGGGGAAAAACTGTTTTTT.

The chain is built from TRBV4-1 and TRBJ1-2; no clear D gene. The CDR3 has 16 amino acids. Deletions cut 2 bases from V and 3 bases from J, with 16 bases between. Germline-derived CDR1 and CDR2 are MGHRA and YSYEKL. The CDR3 spells CASSQNPAVTYYGYTF. The CDR3 nucleotides read TGCGCCAGCAGCCAAAACCCGGCAGTTACTTACTATGGCTACACCTTC.

In this sample, this clone turned up once. The chain couples TRBV30 to TRBJ2-7; D unresolved. V shed 2 bases and J shed 1 base, with 9 bases lying between them. Germline values: CDR1 GTSNPN, CDR2 SVGIG (reference sequence). The CDR3 is 13 amino acids. The CDR3: CAWSPSLSYEQYF. The CDR3 DNA reads TGTGCCTGGAGTCCCTCGTTGTCCTACGAGCAGTACTTC. Drawing the rest from reference TRBV30 and TRBJ2-7, the complete variable domain is SQTIHQWPATLVQPVGSPLSLECTVEGTSNPNLYWYRQAAGRGLQLLFYSVGIGQISSEVPQNLSASRPQDRQFILSSKKLLLSDSGFYLCAWSPSLSYEQYFGPGTRLTVT.

The chain is built from TRBV7-3 and TRBJ2-5, with TRBD2 matching over 7 bases. This CDR3 has 13 amino acids. V was clipped by 8 bases and J by 5 bases; unmatched bases: 8. CDR1 and CDR2 (germline): SGHTA, FQGTGA. This CDR3 reads CASGRGSRETQYF. CDR3 DNA: TGTGCCAGCGGGAGGGGCTCTCGGGAGACCCAGTACTTC.

CDR3: CASSIVGTGGYGEQFF. The CDR3 DNA reads as TGTGCCAGTAGTATAGTCGGGACAGGGGGGTATGGTGAGCAGTTCTTC. This chain links TRBV19 with TRBJ2-1, with 11 bases identical to TRBD1. Germline CDR1 is LNHDA and CDR2 is SQIVND (reference sequence). With V trimmed by 1 base and J by 9 bases, 8 bases remained unmatched. CDR3 size: 16 residues.

V is TRBV2 and J is TRBJ2-5; D not certain. The germline V and J ends were trimmed by 7 bases and 4 bases, with 4 bases remaining between them. This CDR3 is built from 10 residues. From germline, CDR1 is SNHLY and CDR2 FYNNEI. CDR3 DNA: TGTGCCAGCACAAGAGAGACCCAGTACTTC. It translates to CASTRETQYF.

This clone has just one count. The rearrangement joins TRBV9 to TRBJ1-2; 7 bases map to TRBD1. V trimming: 5 bases; J trimming: 5 bases; junction bases outside the gene matches: 15. Germline values: CDR1 SGDLS, CDR2 YYNGEE. This CDR3 contains 16 residues. The CDR3 region is CASSRTGTAKFYGYTF. CDR3 sequence (DNA): TGTGCCAGCAGTCGGACCGGGACAGCTAAATTTTATGGCTACACCTTC. Based on the CDR3 plus reference TRBV9 and TRBJ1-2, the full variable domain is DSGVTQTPKHLITATGQRVTLRCSPRSGDLSVYWYQQSLDQGLQFLIQYYNGEERAKGNILERFSAQQFPDLHSELNLSSLELGDSALYFCASSRTGTAKFYGYTFGSGTRLTVV.

CDR3 coding DNA: TGTGCCAGCAGTCTAACAGACACCGGGGAGCTGTTTTTT. Its translation: CASSLTDTGELFF. The rearrangement uses TRBV14 and TRBJ2-2, with D hard to call. The V gene lost 6 bases and the J gene lost 3 bases, with 8 bases spanning the gap. The CDR3 extends over 13 amino acids. The germline gives CDR1 SGHDN, CDR2 FVKESK. Variable domain in full (rest from reference TRBV14 and TRBJ2-2): EAGVTQFPSHSVIEKGQTVTLRCDPISGHDNLYWYRRVMGKEIKFLLHFVKESKQDESGMPNNRFLAERTGGTYSTLKVQPAELEDSGVYFCASSLTDTGELFFGEGSRLTVL.

The chain links TRBV28 to TRBJ2-1; 8 nucleotides line up with TRBD2. This CDR3 has 16 residues. The V gene's germline CDR1 is MDHEN and CDR2 SYDVKM. The junction had 16 bases not matched to a gene; V was cut back by 9 bases and J by 6 bases. DNA of the CDR3: TGTGCCAGTTTCCTGTTAGGGAGCGGGAGTGCCAATGAGCAGTTCTTC. Protein product: CASFLLGSGSANEQFF.

This clone was picked up one time. CDR3 sequence reads: CASSEKGDRGQEQYF. Written as DNA, the CDR3 is TGCGCCAGCAGTGAGAAGGGAGACAGGGGGCAAGAGCAGTACTTC. The V call is TRBV10-2, the J call TRBJ2-7; 10 bases line up with TRBD1. V lost 2 bases to trimming and J lost 7 bases; unmatched junction nucleotides: 8. The CDR3 contains 15 residues. Germline V gene lookup returns CDR1 WSHSY and CDR2 SAAADI.

The V gene is TRBV5-4, the J gene TRBJ2-1; D gene uncertain. Germline V CDR1 and CDR2: SGHNT, YYREEE (reference sequence). Trimming removed 0 bases from V and 7 bases from J, with 14 bases in between. The length of the CDR3 is 15 residues. For the CDR3, the DNA is TGTGCCAGCAGCTTGGGTGACCCATGGGGTAATGAGCAGTTCTTC. Its translation: CASSLGDPWGNEQFF.

The gene calls are TRBV4-2 and TRBJ2-3; TRBD2 agrees at 8 bases. CDR1 is LGHNA and CDR2 is YNFKEQ in the germline V gene. CDR3 length: 14 amino acids. The J segment lost 4 bases and the V segment lost 2 bases, leaving 2 bases of the junction unmatched. In DNA form, the CDR3 reads TGTGCCAGCAGCCAAAAGCGGGGGTCAGATACGCAGTATTTT. Amino acids: CASSQKRGSDTQYF.

This rearrangement joins TRBV2 to TRBJ1-6; no firm D call. The CDR3 runs 17 residues. Between the trimmed V and J ends, which lost 2 bases and 11 bases, there was a span of 22 bases. CDR1 is SNHLY, CDR2 FYNNEI, per germline. The CDR3 DNA reads as TGTGCCAGCAGTGAATTCGGTGGGGAACGGGGTGTTGCACCCCTCCACTTT. This encodes CASSEFGGERGVAPLHF. The variable domain in full, completed from reference TRBV2 and TRBJ1-6, reads EPEVTQTPSHQVTQMGQEVILRCVPISNHLYFYWYRQILGQKVEFLVSFYNNEISEKSEIFDDQFSVERPDGSNFTLKIRSTKLEDSAMYFCASSEFGGERGVAPLHFGNGTRLTVT.

This rearrangement joins TRBV6-5 to TRBJ2-7; TRBD1 matches 10 bases. Looked up from germline, CDR1 is MNHEY and CDR2 is SVGAGI. This CDR3 region has 15 residues. Unmatched junction bases numbered 7, after V lost 5 bases and J lost 3 bases. DNA for the CDR3: TGTGCCAGCAGTACCGAGGGGACAGGGGTCTACGAGCAGTACTTC. Residues: CASSTEGTGVYEQYF.

The chain links TRBV10-3 to TRBJ1-1; D call uncertain. Germline V CDR1 and CDR2: ENHRY, SYGVKD. V dropped 2 bases and J dropped 6 bases, with 10 bases sitting between them. This CDR3 is 13 amino acids long. CDR3 nucleotide sequence: TGTGCCATCAGTGAGGACACAGCTCCTGAAGCTTTCTTT. Translating it yields CAISEDTAPEAFF.

This chain uses TRBV5-4 with TRBJ2-2; D gene unclear. The CDR3 has 12 residues. V dropped 2 bases and J dropped 4 bases, with 3 bases sitting between them. CDR1 and CDR2 from the germline V gene are SGHNT and YYREEE (reference sequence). CDR3 nucleotide sequence: TGTGCCAGCAGCTTTACCACCGGGGAGCTGTTTTTT. This gives the protein CASSFTTGELFF.

The chain is built from TRBV7-9 and TRBJ1-2, with a weak D call TRBD1 (5 bases). Trimming cost V 4 bases and J 5 bases, with 17 bases left between them. The V gene's germline CDR1 is SEHNR and CDR2 FQNEAQ (reference sequence). The CDR3 length is 15 residues. The CDR3 spells CASSSYPGTEYGYTF. The CDR3 DNA reads TGTGCCAGCAGCTCATACCCTGGGACGGAGTATGGCTACACCTTC.

The gene calls are TRBV9 and TRBJ1-6; 10 bases fit TRBD1. CDR3 length equals 15 residues. Germline V CDR1 and CDR2: SGDLS, YYNGEE. V lost 3 bases and J lost 6; bases outside the gene matches: 3. CDR3 DNA sequence: TGTGCCAGCAGCGCCGACAGGGGGCTTAATTCACCCCTCCACTTT. The encoded protein is CASSADRGLNSPLHF.

The chain has TRBV6-5 and TRBJ2-1; TRBD2 might be the D (6 bases). Trimming took off 5 bases at V and 11 bases at J, with 10 bases between the two ends. This CDR3 comprises 11 residues. Germline V gene lookup returns CDR1 MNHEY and CDR2 SVGAGI. The DNA for the CDR3 is TGTGCCAGCAGTGAAGGGACTCAGCAGTTCTTC. Translation gives CASSEGTQQFF.

The chain combines TRBV7-6 with TRBJ2-7; D is unclear. Trimming stripped 4 bases from V and 2 bases from J, with 15 bases between. Germline CDR1 and CDR2: SGHVS and FNYEAQ. This CDR3 has 15 residues. DNA for the CDR3: TGTGCCAGCAGCTCAAACAGTCCTCCGGCCTACGAGCAGTACTTC. Its translation is CASSSNSPPAYEQYF.